This T cell receptor (beta chain) was obtained from a study of T cell repertoires in cytomegalovirus infection. Study summary: It can be stated that public TCR beta signatures indicated CMV infection as well as a matching HLA type.

The table lists this clonotype with many counts. No antigen is known for it. Study-wide results and limits: HLA-C-restricted CMV clonotypes gave the most frequent clonotype in two of eight donors. Adding up the frequency of public TCR beta families identified people who carried CMV plus the relevant HLA.

TCRdb reprocessed the reads via MiXCR and lists one record per CDR3 protein. Found here are under 250,000 distinct CDR3 sequences, 6% to 8% of them singletons; the top ten hold around 6.9%. Germline V lookup: CDR1 MDHEN, CDR2 SYDVKM. The CDR3 contains 14 residues. V was cut by 4 bases and J by 5 bases, with 9 bases left in between. V is TRBV28 and J is TRBJ1-6, with D possibly matching TRBD1 (6 bases). This clonotype was sampled from a human donor in good health (CMV status not recorded). Some clones in this sample may be carry-over from other donors' samples. The source material was PBMCs. The CDR3 loop is CASSWGHDNSPLHF. The DNA for the CDR3 is TGTGCCAGCAGTTGGGGACATGATAATTCACCCCTCCACTTT. The whole variable domain, filled in from reference TRBV28 and TRBJ1-6, reads DVKVTQSSRYLVKRTGEKVFLECVQDMDHENMFWYRQDPGLGLRLIYFSYDVKMKEKGDIPEGYSVSREKKERFSLILESASTNQTSMYLCASSWGHDNSPLHFGNGTRLTVT.